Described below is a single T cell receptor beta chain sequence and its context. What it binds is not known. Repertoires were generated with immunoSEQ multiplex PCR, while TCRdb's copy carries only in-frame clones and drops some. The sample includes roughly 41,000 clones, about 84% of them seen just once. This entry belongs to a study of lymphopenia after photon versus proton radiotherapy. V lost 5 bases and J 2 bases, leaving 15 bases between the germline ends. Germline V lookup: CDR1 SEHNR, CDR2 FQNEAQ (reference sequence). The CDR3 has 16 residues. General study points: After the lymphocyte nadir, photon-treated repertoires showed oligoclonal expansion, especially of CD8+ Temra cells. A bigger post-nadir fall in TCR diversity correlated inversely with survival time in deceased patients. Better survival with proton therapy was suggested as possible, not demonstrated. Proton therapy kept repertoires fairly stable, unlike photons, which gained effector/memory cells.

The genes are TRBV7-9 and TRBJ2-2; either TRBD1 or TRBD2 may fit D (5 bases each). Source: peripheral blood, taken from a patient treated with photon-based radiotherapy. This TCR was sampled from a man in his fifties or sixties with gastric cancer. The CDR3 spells CASSRTGTDNTGELFF. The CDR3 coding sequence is TGTGCCAGCAGCCGTACCGGGACGGATAACACCGGGGAGCTGTTTTTT.